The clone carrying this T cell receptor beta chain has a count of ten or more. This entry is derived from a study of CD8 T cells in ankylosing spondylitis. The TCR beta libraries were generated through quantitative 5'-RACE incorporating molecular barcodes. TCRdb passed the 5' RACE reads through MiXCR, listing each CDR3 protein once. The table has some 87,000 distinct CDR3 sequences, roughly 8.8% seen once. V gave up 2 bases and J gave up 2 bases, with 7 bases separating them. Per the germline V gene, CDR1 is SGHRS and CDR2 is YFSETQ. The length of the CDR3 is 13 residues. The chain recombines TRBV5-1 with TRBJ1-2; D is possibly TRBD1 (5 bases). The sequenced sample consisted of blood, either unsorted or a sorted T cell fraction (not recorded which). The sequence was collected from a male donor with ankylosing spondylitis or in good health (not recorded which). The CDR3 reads CASSLQENYGYTF. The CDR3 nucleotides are TGCGCCAGCAGCTTACAGGAGAACTATGGCTACACCTTC.